The clone carrying this T cell receptor (beta chain) showed up many times. Its specificity is not known. This sample stems from a study of T cells in Graves' hyperthyroidism and ophthalmopathy. Ophthalmopathy patients all had a Clinical Activity Score of at least 3, a NOSPECS grade of at least 4 and disease under 3 months old. The study excluded patients with uncontrolled infection, other autoimmune disease, pregnancy or lactation. Points from the study as a whole: The model foresaw ophthalmopathy a median approximately 6.3 months prior to onset.

Using RNA transcripts as the source, TCR beta CDR3 regions were amplified. First-round RT-PCR of the TCR CDR3 relied on the HTBI primer set. MiXCR was run by TCRdb on the multiplex PCR reads, yielding one entry per CDR3 protein. Of some 340,000 distinct CDR3 sequences in the sample, roughly 13% were seen once. V dropped 3 bases and J dropped 8; count of bases not matched to a gene: 10. The CDR3 spans 17 residues. Germline V gene sequence: CDR1 MDHEN, CDR2 SYDVKM. The sequence derives from a woman in her 40s with Graves' ophthalmopathy. Specimen: blood. The genes are TRBV28 and TRBJ2-1, with TRBD2 identical over 13 bases. CDR3 sequence reads: CASSFYPGLAGWHEQFF. CDR3 in DNA: TGTGCCAGCAGTTTTTATCCGGGACTAGCGGGATGGCATGAGCAGTTCTTC. Using reference TRBV28 and TRBJ2-1 for the parts outside the CDR3, the full variable domain is DVKVTQSSRYLVKRTGEKVFLECVQDMDHENMFWYRQDPGLGLRLIYFSYDVKMKEKGDIPEGYSVSREKKERFSLILESASTNQTSMYLCASSFYPGLAGWHEQFFGPGTRLTVL.